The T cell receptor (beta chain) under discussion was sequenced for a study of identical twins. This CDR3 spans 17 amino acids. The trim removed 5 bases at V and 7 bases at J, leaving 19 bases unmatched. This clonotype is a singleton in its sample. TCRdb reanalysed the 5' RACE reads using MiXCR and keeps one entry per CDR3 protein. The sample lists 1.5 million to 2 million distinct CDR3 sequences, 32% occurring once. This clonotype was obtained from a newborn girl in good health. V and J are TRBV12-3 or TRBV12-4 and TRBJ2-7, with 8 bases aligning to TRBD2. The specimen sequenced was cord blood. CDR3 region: CASSKQFSGVSYNEQYF. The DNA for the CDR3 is TGTGCCAGCAGTAAGCAATTTAGCGGGGTGTCCTACAATGAGCAGTACTTC.